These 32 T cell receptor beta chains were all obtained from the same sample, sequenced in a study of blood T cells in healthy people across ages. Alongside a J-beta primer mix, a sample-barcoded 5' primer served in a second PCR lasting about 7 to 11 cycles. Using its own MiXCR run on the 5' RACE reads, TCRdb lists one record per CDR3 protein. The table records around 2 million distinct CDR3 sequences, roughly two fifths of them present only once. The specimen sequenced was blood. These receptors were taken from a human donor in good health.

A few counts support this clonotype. The DNA of the CDR3 is TGTGCCAGCAGCCTAGGGTCCGGGGGCGACGAGCAGTACTTC. Amino acids: CASSLGSGGDEQYF. This chain joins TRBV7-2 and TRBJ2-7, with D perhaps TRBD1 or TRBD2 (6 bases each). In germline, CDR1 is SGHTA, CDR2 FQGNSA. The V gene lost 5 bases and the J gene lost 5 bases, with 16 bases spanning the gap. CDR3 length equals 14 residues.

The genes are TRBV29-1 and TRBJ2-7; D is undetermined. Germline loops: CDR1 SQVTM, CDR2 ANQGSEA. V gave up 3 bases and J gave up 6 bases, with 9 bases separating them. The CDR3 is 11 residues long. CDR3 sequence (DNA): TGCAGCGTTGAGGATTCCCGCGAGCAGTACTTC. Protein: CSVEDSREQYF.

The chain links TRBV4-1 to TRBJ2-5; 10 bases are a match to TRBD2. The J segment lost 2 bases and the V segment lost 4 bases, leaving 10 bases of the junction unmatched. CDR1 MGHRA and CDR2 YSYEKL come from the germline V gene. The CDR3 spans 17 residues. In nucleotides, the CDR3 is TGCGCCAGCAGCCCTCAGGGGAGCGGGGGGGTTCAAGAGACCCAGTACTTC. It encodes CASSPQGSGGVQETQYF.

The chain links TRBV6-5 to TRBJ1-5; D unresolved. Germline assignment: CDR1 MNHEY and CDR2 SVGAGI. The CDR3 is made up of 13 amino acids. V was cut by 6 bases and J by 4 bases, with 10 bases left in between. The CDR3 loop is CASRPMGNQPQHF. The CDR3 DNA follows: TGTGCCAGCAGGCCTATGGGTAATCAGCCCCAGCATTTT.

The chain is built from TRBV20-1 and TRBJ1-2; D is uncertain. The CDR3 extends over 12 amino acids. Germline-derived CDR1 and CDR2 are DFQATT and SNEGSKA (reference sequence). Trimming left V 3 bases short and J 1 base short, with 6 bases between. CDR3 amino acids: CSASGFNYGYTF. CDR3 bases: TGCAGTGCTAGCGGCTTTAACTATGGCTACACCTTC.

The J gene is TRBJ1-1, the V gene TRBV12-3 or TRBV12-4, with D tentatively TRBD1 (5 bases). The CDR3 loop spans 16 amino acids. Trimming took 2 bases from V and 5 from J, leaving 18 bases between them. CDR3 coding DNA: TGTGCCAGCAGTTTATACGGGTCGCCGACAGCTACTGAAGCTTTCTTT. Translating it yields CASSLYGSPTATEAFF.

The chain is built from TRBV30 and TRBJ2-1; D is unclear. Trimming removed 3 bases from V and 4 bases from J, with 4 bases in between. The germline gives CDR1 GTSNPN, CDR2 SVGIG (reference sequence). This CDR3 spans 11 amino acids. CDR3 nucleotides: TGTGCCTGGAGGGGGTACAATGAGCAGTTCTTC. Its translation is CAWRGYNEQFF.

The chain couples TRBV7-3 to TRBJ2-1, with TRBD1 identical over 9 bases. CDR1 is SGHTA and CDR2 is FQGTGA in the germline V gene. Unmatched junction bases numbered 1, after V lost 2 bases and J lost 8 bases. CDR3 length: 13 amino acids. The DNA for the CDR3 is TGTGCCAGCAGCTTAGGGACAGGGCATGAGCAGTTCTTC. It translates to CASSLGTGHEQFF.

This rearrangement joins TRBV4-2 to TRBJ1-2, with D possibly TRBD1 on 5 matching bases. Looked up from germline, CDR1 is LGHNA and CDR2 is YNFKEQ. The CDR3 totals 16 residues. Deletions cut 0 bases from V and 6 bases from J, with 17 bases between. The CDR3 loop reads CASSQESRGRVNGYTF. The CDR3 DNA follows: TGTGCCAGCAGCCAAGAATCCCGGGGCAGGGTAAATGGCTACACCTTC.

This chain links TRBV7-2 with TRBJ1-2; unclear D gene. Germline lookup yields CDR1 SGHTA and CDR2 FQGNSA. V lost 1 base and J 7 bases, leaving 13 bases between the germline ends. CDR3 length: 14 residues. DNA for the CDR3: TGTGCCAGCAGCTTAGATGGCGGCTATTCTGGCTACACCTTC. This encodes CASSLDGGYSGYTF.

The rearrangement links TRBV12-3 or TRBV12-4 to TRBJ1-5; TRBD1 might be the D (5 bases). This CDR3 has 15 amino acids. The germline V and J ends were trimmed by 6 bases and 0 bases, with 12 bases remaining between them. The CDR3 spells CASSPQEYSNQPQHF. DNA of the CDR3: TGTGCCAGCAGCCCACAGGAATATAGCAATCAGCCCCAGCATTTT.

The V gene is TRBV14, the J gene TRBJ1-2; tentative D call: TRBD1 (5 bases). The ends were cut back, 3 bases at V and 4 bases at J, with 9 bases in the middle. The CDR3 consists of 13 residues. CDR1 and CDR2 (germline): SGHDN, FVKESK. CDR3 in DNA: TGTGCCAGCAGCCATGACAGCCTCTATGGCTACACCTTC. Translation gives CASSHDSLYGYTF.

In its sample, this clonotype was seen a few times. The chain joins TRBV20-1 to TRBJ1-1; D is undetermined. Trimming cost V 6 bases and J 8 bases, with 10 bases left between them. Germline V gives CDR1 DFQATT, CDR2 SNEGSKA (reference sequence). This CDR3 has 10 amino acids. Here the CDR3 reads CSAAGKEAFF. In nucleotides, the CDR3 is TGCAGTGCAGCGGGGAAAGAAGCTTTCTTT.

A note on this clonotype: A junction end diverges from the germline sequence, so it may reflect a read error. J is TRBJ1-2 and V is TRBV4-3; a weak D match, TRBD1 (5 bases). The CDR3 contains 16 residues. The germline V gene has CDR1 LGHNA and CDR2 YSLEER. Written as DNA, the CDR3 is TGCGCCAGCAGCCAAGGGGCTCCGTCGGACAACTATGGCTACATCTTC. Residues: CASSQGAPSDNYGYIF.

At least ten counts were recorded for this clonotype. CDR3 loop: CASSLGRSGADNEQFF. The CDR3 DNA reads as TGTGCCAGCAGCTTAGGCAGGTCAGGCGCAGACAATGAGCAGTTCTTC. The rearrangement links TRBV7-9 to TRBJ2-1, with D uncertain. The V end lost 1 base, the J end lost 5 bases, and 15 bases lay between the germline ends. The length of the CDR3 is 16 residues. Germline loops: CDR1 SEHNR, CDR2 FQNEAQ (reference sequence).

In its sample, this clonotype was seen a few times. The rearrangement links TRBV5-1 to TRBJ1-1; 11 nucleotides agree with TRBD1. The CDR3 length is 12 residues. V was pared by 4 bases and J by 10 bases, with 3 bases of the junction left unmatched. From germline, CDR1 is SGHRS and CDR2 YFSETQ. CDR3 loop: CASSPDRGRAFF. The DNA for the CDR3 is TGCGCCAGCAGCCCGGACAGGGGGCGAGCTTTCTTT.

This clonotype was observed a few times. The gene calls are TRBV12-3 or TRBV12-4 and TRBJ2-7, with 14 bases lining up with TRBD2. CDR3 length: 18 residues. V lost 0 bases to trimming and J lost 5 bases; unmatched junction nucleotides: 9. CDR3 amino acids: CASSLAGTSGGPEDEQYF. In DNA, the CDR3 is TGTGCCAGCAGTTTAGCCGGGACTAGCGGGGGTCCCGAGGACGAGCAGTACTTC.

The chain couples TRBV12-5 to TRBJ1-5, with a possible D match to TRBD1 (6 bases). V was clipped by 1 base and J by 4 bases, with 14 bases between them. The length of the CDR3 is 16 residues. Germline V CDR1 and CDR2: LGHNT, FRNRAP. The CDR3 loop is CASGLGGGGRNQPQHF. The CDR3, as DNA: TGTGCTAGTGGTTTGGGGGGAGGGGGGCGGAATCAGCCCCAGCATTTT.

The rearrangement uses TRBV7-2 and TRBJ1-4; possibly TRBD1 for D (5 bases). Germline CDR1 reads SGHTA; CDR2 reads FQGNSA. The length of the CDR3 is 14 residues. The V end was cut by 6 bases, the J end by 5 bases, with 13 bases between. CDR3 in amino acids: CASRQDRWNEKLFF. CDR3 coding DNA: TGTGCCAGCAGACAAGACAGATGGAATGAAAAACTGTTTTTT.

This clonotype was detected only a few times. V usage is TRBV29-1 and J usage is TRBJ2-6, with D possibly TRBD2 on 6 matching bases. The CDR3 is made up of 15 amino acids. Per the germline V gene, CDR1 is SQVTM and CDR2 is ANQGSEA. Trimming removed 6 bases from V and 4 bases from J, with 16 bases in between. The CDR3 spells CSVPLEGIGANVLTF. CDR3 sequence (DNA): TGCAGCGTCCCTTTGGAGGGGATAGGGGCCAACGTCCTGACTTTC. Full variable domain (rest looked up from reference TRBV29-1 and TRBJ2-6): SAVISQKPSRDICQRGTSLTIQCQVDSQVTMMFWYRQQPGQSLTLIATANQGSEATYESGFVIDKFPISRPNLTFSTLTVSNMSPEDSSIYLCSVPLEGIGANVLTFGAGSRLTVL.

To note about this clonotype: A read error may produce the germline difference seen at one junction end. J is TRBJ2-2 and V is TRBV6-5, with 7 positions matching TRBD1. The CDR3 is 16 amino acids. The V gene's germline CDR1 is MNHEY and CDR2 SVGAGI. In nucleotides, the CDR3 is TGTGCCAGCAGCCCCGACAGGGTTTCGAACACCGGGGAGTTGTTTTTT. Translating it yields CASSPDRVSNTGELFF.

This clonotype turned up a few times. DNA for the CDR3: TGTGCCAGCAGCCGCATGCCCGGGACAGGGAAGAACATTCAGTACTTC. This gives the protein CASSRMPGTGKNIQYF. V is TRBV7-2 and J is TRBJ2-4; 9 bases align to TRBD1. Germline V gene lookup returns CDR1 SGHTA and CDR2 FQGNSA. This CDR3 is built from 16 residues. The J segment lost 7 bases and the V segment lost 5 bases, leaving 12 bases of the junction unmatched.

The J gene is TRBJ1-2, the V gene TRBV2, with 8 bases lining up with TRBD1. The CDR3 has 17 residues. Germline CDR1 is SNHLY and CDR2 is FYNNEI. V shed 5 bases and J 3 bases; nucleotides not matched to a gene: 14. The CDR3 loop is CASSPLPGTGSHYGYTF. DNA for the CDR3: TGTGCCAGCAGTCCTCTTCCCGGGACAGGTTCTCACTATGGCTACACCTTC. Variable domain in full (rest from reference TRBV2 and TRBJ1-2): EPEVTQTPSHQVTQMGQEVILRCVPISNHLYFYWYRQILGQKVEFLVSFYNNEISEKSEIFDDQFSVERPDGSNFTLKIRSTKLEDSAMYFCASSPLPGTGSHYGYTFGSGTRLTVV.

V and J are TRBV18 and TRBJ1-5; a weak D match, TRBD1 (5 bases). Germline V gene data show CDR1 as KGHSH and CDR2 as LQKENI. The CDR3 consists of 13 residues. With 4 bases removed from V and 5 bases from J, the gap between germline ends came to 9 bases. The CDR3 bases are TGTGCCAGCTCACAATGGGACGATCAGCCCCAGCATTTT. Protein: CASSQWDDQPQHF.

CDR3 loop: CASSLGPGTGAIPLKGYTF. CDR3 DNA: TGTGCCAGCAGCTTAGGTCCCGGGACAGGGGCGATCCCCTTAAAAGGCTACACCTTC. The chain carries TRBV7-9 and TRBJ1-2; 10 bases match TRBD1. The trim removed 1 base at V and 8 bases at J, leaving 19 bases unmatched. CDR1 and CDR2 (germline): SEHNR, FQNEAQ (reference sequence). The CDR3 is 19 amino acids.

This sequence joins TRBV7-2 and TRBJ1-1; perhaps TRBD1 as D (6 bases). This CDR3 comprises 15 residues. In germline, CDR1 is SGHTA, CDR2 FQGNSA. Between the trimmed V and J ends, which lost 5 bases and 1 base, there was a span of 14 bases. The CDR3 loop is CASSRRTVKNTEAFF. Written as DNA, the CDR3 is TGTGCCAGCAGCCGAAGGACAGTGAAGAACACTGAAGCTTTCTTT.

CDR3 DNA: TGTGCTAGTTTAGGGTCGAAGACTGAAGCTTTCTTT. Encoded protein: CASLGSKTEAFF. The rearrangement links TRBV12-5 to TRBJ1-1; D uncertain. Germline-derived CDR1 and CDR2 are LGHNT and FRNRAP. Trimming cost V 8 bases and J 5 bases, with 12 bases left between them. This CDR3 spans 12 amino acids.

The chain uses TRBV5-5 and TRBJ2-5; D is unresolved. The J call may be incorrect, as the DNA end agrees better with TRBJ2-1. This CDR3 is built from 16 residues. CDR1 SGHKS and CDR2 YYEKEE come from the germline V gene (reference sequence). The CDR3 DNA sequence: TGTGCCAGCAGCTTGTTTCATGGCCGGCCTCAAGAGACCCAGTTCTTC. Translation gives CASSLFHGRPQETQFF.

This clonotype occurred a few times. CDR3 loop: CSSKETGSYGYTF. In nucleotides, the CDR3 is TGCAGTTCCAAAGAGACAGGGTCCTATGGCTACACCTTC. The genes are TRBV20-1 and TRBJ1-2; 7 bases line up with TRBD1. V was pared by 8 bases and J by 4 bases, with 10 bases of the junction left unmatched. Germline CDR1 reads DFQATT; CDR2 reads SNEGSKA (reference sequence). The CDR3 runs to 13 residues.

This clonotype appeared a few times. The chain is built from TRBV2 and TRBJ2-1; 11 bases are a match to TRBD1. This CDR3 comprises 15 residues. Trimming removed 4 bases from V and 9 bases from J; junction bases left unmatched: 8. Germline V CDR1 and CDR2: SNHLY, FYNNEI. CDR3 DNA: TGTGCCAGCAGTGGGGTTGGACAGGGGGCAGGTGAGCAGTTCTTC. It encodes CASSGVGQGAGEQFF.

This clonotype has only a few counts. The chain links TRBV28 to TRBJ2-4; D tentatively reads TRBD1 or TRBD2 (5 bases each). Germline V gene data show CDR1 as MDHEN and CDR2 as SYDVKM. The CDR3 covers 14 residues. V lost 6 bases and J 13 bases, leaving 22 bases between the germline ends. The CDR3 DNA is TGTGCCAGCAGCTCCCTCTCCGGGGCGGAAGAGCAGTACTTC. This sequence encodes CASSSLSGAEEQYF.

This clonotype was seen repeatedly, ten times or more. DNA of the CDR3: TGCGCCAGCAGCCGGAACGGGGACAGTGAGGGAGGAGGCTACACCTTC. Residues: CASSRNGDSEGGGYTF. V usage is TRBV4-3 and J usage is TRBJ1-2; 7 bases agree with TRBD1. Germline CDR1 LGHNA, CDR2 YSLEER. There are 16 residues in the CDR3. J was trimmed by 8 bases and V by 4 bases; bases with no gene match: 16.